This TCR beta chain was profiled in a study of shared clonotypes between healthy human individuals. The germline V gene encodes CDR1 MNHEY and CDR2 SMNVEV (reference sequence). The V gene end was trimmed by 2 bases and the J gene end by 6 bases; junction bases not matched to a gene: 7. The CDR3 spans 15 residues. The table came from immunoSEQ multiplex PCR; TCRdb's copy has only in-frame clones and leaves some out. Altogether roughly 2.5 million clones are present, approximately 90% being singletons, with the ten largest covering 0.14%. Study-wide findings and caveats: It was observed that approximately 5% of naive CD4 clonotypes were shared across four donors.

A single count supports this clone. Its antigen is unknown. This TCR came from a young man in good health. The sequencing input was naive CD4+ T cells sorted from blood. The subset was: CD45RA+ positively selected. This chain connects TRBV27 to TRBJ2-5; 9 bases fit TRBD1. CDR3 nucleotide sequence: TGTGCCAGCAGTTTAGGGACAGGGACGTTCAAGACCCAGTACTTC. Encoded protein: CASSLGTGTFKTQYF.